The 30 T cell receptor beta chains given below trace back to one sample, sequenced in a study of PD-L1 blockade in urothelial cancer. This table comes from immunoSEQ multiplex PCR, and its TCRdb copy is limited to in-frame clones, with some not included. The repertoire includes about 91,000 clones, 90% of them detected once, and approximately 9% sits in the top ten. Sample: PBMCs, taken around atezolizumab (anti-PD-L1) treatment. These receptors all stem from a man between 60 and 75 years old with urothelial cancer.

The CDR3 loop reads CASSTPGGGGTEAFF. The CDR3 bases are TGTGCCAGTAGTACCCCCGGGGGAGGGGGCACTGAAGCTTTCTTT. The chain carries TRBV19 and TRBJ1-1; perhaps TRBD1 as D (6 bases). CDR1 and CDR2 from the germline V gene are LNHDA and SQIVND (reference sequence). Trimming left V 4 bases short and J 4 bases short, with 16 bases between. The CDR3 has 15 residues.

V usage is TRBV4-2 and J usage is TRBJ2-3; TRBD1 matches 8 bases. The J segment lost 4 bases and the V segment lost 4 bases, leaving 4 bases of the junction unmatched. There are 14 residues in the CDR3. Germline V gene lookup returns CDR1 LGHNA and CDR2 YNFKEQ. The CDR3 sequence: CASSREQGADTQYF. CDR3 coding DNA: TGTGCCAGCAGCCGGGAACAGGGGGCAGATACGCAGTATTTT.

The chain employs TRBV4-3 and TRBJ1-1, with 8 positions matching TRBD1. CDR1 is LGHNA and CDR2 is YSLEER in the germline V gene. CDR3 length: 15 amino acids. V dropped 3 bases and J dropped 1; count of bases not matched to a gene: 4. The CDR3 reads CASSQADRGNTEAFF. In DNA form, the CDR3 reads TGCGCCAGCAGCCAGGCAGACAGGGGGAACACTGAAGCTTTCTTT.

The chain is built from TRBV27 and TRBJ1-2, with a tentative D call TRBD1 (5 bases). The V gene lost 2 bases and the J gene lost 4 bases, with 11 bases spanning the gap. This CDR3 comprises 14 residues. Germline V gene lookup returns CDR1 MNHEY and CDR2 SMNVEV (reference sequence). DNA for the CDR3: TGTGCCAGCAGTTTAAAAGGGGCTTCCTATGGCTACACCTTC. The encoded protein is CASSLKGASYGYTF.

The V and J genes are TRBV6-6 and TRBJ2-3; D may be TRBD2 (5 bases). V was trimmed by 6 bases and J by 2 bases, leaving 18 bases between them. The CDR3 extends over 16 amino acids. Germline CDR1 is MNHNY and CDR2 is SVGAGI (reference sequence). CDR3 loop: CASRTPHREDTDTQYF. CDR3 sequence (DNA): TGTGCCAGCAGGACACCACACCGGGAAGACACAGATACGCAGTATTTT.

The gene calls are TRBV4-2 and TRBJ2-3; weak D call: TRBD2 (6 bases). Germline loops: CDR1 LGHNA, CDR2 YNFKEQ. Trimming pared 0 bases from V and 0 bases from J, leaving 19 bases between. The CDR3 has 19 residues. CDR3 bases: TGTGCCAGCAGCCAAGATCGTGGCGGGGAGACCGCTAGCACAGATACGCAGTATTTT. Translated, it gives CASSQDRGGETASTDTQYF.

This clone came up a few times. The chain recombines TRBV27 with TRBJ1-2, with TRBD1 matching 7 bases. CDR1 and CDR2 (germline): MNHEY, SMNVEV (reference sequence). This CDR3 is built from 13 residues. V was clipped by 2 bases and J by 3 bases; unmatched bases: 0. The CDR3, as DNA: TGTGCCAGCAGTTTAGACAGGGACTATGGCTACACCTTC. Translation: CASSLDRDYGYTF.

This chain links TRBV14 with TRBJ2-5; possible D gene TRBD1, 5 bases. CDR3 length: 14 amino acids. Trimming took 4 bases from V and 3 from J, leaving 12 bases between them. In germline, CDR1 is SGHDN, CDR2 FVKESK. In nucleotides, the CDR3 is TGTGCCAGCAGCCCCCTCGGACACGAAGAGACCCAGTACTTC. Residues: CASSPLGHEETQYF.

The chain uses TRBV7-2 and TRBJ2-2; weak D call: TRBD1 (5 bases). The germline V and J ends were trimmed by 5 bases and 6 bases, with 10 bases remaining between them. Germline loops: CDR1 SGHTA, CDR2 FQGNSA. The CDR3 contains 13 residues. CDR3 residues: CASSRDRAGELFF. In DNA form, the CDR3 reads TGTGCCAGCAGCCGCGACAGAGCCGGGGAGCTGTTTTTT. The full variable domain, with the rest looked up from reference TRBV7-2 and TRBJ2-2, is GAGVSQSPSNKVTEKGKDVELRCDPISGHTALYWYRQSLGQGLEFLIYFQGNSAPDKSGLPSDRFSAERTGGSVSTLTIQRTQQEDSAVYLCASSRDRAGELFFGEGSRLTVL.

This chain joins TRBV10-2 and TRBJ2-5; D uncertain. V gave up 0 bases and J gave up 0 bases, with 5 bases separating them. This CDR3 is 14 amino acids long. CDR1 and CDR2 from the germline V gene are WSHSY and SAAADI. CDR3 sequence: CASSESEYQETQYF. The CDR3 DNA reads TGCGCCAGCAGTGAGTCGGAGTACCAAGAGACCCAGTACTTC.

The chain couples TRBV6-5 to TRBJ2-7; weak D call: TRBD2 (6 bases). The V end was cut by 5 bases, the J end by 2 bases, with 13 bases between. The CDR3 extends over 14 amino acids. CDR1 is MNHEY and CDR2 is SVGAGI in the germline V gene. The CDR3 is CASSQGGAAYEQYF. The CDR3 bases are TGTGCCAGCAGTCAGGGCGGGGCCGCCTACGAGCAGTACTTC.

The CDR3 sequence: CASTIHFGLNTEAFF. DNA for the CDR3: TGCGCCAGCACCATCCACTTTGGGCTGAACACTGAAGCTTTCTTT. The chain links TRBV4-1 to TRBJ1-1; D gene ambiguous. The CDR3 contains 15 residues. V shed 7 bases and J shed 0 bases, with 15 bases lying between them. Germline lookup yields CDR1 MGHRA and CDR2 YSYEKL.

V and J are TRBV9 and TRBJ2-5, with 8 bases that match TRBD2. V lost 0 bases, J lost 2 bases, and 3 bases stayed unmatched. The CDR3 runs to 15 residues. Germline CDR1 SGDLS, CDR2 YYNGEE. CDR3 nucleotides: TGTGCCAGCAGCGTAGCGGCGGGAGGACAAGAGACCCAGTACTTC. Translating gives CASSVAAGGQETQYF.

The rearrangement uses TRBV11-2 and TRBJ2-5; 8 positions match TRBD2. The germline gives CDR1 SGHAT, CDR2 FQNNGV. V dropped 7 bases and J dropped 4; count of bases not matched to a gene: 11. CDR3 length: 15 residues. The CDR3 DNA sequence: TGTGCCAGCAACGAGAACGGGGCGGGGGGAGAGACCCAGTACTTC. It specifies CASNENGAGGETQYF.

The V call is TRBV14, the J call TRBJ1-2; D is unclear. Trimming removed 1 base at V and 4 bases at J, with 7 bases between. Germline V CDR1 and CDR2: SGHDN, FVKESK. The CDR3 spans 13 residues. The CDR3: CASSQAYSYGYTF. The CDR3 DNA reads as TGTGCCAGCAGCCAAGCCTATAGCTATGGCTACACCTTC.

The chain recombines TRBV18 with TRBJ2-7; 7 positions agree with TRBD2. V lost 2 bases to trimming and J lost 0 bases; unmatched junction nucleotides: 10. Germline CDR1 is KGHSH and CDR2 is LQKENI. The CDR3 consists of 17 residues. In nucleotides, the CDR3 is TGTGCCAGCTCACCAAAATCTACCCTAGCGGACTCCTACGAGCAGTACTTC. Encoded protein: CASSPKSTLADSYEQYF.

The J gene is TRBJ1-1, the V gene TRBV5-1, with D possibly TRBD1 on 5 matching bases. With 3 bases removed from V and 3 bases from J, the gap between germline ends came to 12 bases. CDR3 size: 14 residues. Germline V lookup: CDR1 SGHRS, CDR2 YFSETQ. CDR3 residues: CASSSFDRDTEAFF. CDR3 sequence (DNA): TGCGCCAGCAGCTCATTCGACAGAGACACTGAAGCTTTCTTT.

V usage is TRBV15 and J usage is TRBJ2-1, with 8 positions matching TRBD1. In germline, CDR1 is LNHNV, CDR2 YYDKDF (reference sequence). V was pared by 0 bases and J by 6 bases, with 7 bases of the junction left unmatched. The CDR3 length is 16 residues. CDR3 amino acids: CATSRDPTGGLNEQFF. The CDR3 coding sequence is TGTGCCACCAGCAGAGATCCAACAGGGGGGCTCAATGAGCAGTTCTTC.

The chain links TRBV6-1 to TRBJ2-2, with 7 nucleotides matching TRBD1. Looked up from germline, CDR1 is MNHNS and CDR2 is SASEGT. There are 15 residues in the CDR3. J lost 4 bases, V lost 4 bases, and 6 bases had no gene match. CDR3 nucleotide sequence: TGTGCCAGCAGTGGTGGACAGGCCGGCACCGGGGAGCTGTTTTTT. As protein: CASSGGQAGTGELFF.

This clone has just one count. V usage is TRBV7-3 and J usage is TRBJ2-1; unclear D gene. Germline V gene data show CDR1 as SGHTA and CDR2 as FQGTGA. This CDR3 has 12 residues. Between the trimmed V and J ends, which lost 5 bases and 8 bases, there was a span of 10 bases. The CDR3: CASSTLTYEQFF. The DNA of the CDR3 is TGTGCCAGCAGCACCCTTACATATGAGCAGTTCTTC.

Concerning this clone: The junction differs from germline at one of its ends, possibly a read error. V gene TRBV10-3 combines with J gene TRBJ2-3, with 8 nucleotides matching TRBD2. The CDR3 spans 11 residues. The germline CDR1 and CDR2 sequences are ENHRY and SYGVKD. CDR3 bases: TGTGCCATCAGTGAAAGCGGGAGAACGCTCTTT. This encodes CAISESGRTLF.

A single count supports this clone. The gene calls are TRBV6-5 and TRBJ1-6; a weak D match, TRBD1 (5 bases). This CDR3 is 15 amino acids long. Trimming shortened V by 6 bases and J by 1 base, and 10 bases separated the two germline ends. Looked up from germline, CDR1 is MNHEY and CDR2 is SVGAGI. This chain's CDR3 is CASRERGSYNSPLHF. Written as DNA, the CDR3 is TGTGCCAGCAGGGAGCGGGGGTCCTATAATTCACCCCTCCACTTT.

The chain combines TRBV19 with TRBJ2-3, with 11 positions matching TRBD1. The CDR3 consists of 16 residues. Per the germline V gene, CDR1 is LNHDA and CDR2 is SQIVND (reference sequence). Unmatched junction bases numbered 5, after V lost 1 base and J lost 5 bases. Written as DNA, the CDR3 is TGTGCCAGTAGTATAGGAGGACAGGGGGCTAGAGATACGCAGTATTTT. The encoded protein is CASSIGGQGARDTQYF.

The genes are TRBV19 and TRBJ1-4; D ambiguous. Germline V gene data show CDR1 as LNHDA and CDR2 as SQIVND (reference sequence). V shed 5 bases and J shed 8 bases, with 18 bases lying between them. This CDR3 is built from 15 residues. The CDR3 loop reads CASSALPVQLEKLFF. CDR3 bases: TGTGCCAGTAGTGCACTCCCGGTACAGTTGGAAAAACTGTTTTTT.

The chain has TRBV5-4 and TRBJ1-2, with D possibly TRBD1 on 5 matching bases. The V end lost 4 bases, the J end lost 7 bases, and 14 bases lay between the germline ends. CDR3 length: 13 amino acids. Per the germline V gene, CDR1 is SGHNT and CDR2 is YYREEE (reference sequence). CDR3 sequence reads: CASSPDRDAGYTF. The CDR3 DNA is TGTGCCAGCAGCCCAGACAGAGACGCTGGCTACACCTTC.

This clone was found once. This chain joins TRBV29-1 and TRBJ2-1, with 9 bases identical to TRBD2. After removal of 4 bases from V and 6 bases from J, the junction contained 7 bases not matched to a gene. The germline CDR1 and CDR2 sequences are SQVTM and ANQGSEA. The CDR3 totals 14 residues. CDR3 nucleotides: TGCAGCGTTGTTCTGACTAGCGGAGTCAATGAGCAGTTCTTC. Translation: CSVVLTSGVNEQFF.

This chain uses TRBV19 with TRBJ2-3; 15 bases fit TRBD2. V shed 2 bases, J shed 5 bases, and the junction held 5 bases outside the gene matches. CDR3 size: 17 residues. Germline CDR1 reads LNHDA; CDR2 reads SQIVND (reference sequence). The CDR3 spells CASSIRTSGGGRDTQYF. The CDR3 DNA sequence: TGTGCCAGTAGTATAAGGACTAGCGGGGGGGGTAGAGATACGCAGTATTTT. Supplemented by reference TRBV19 and TRBJ2-3, the full variable domain reads DGGITQSPKYLFRKEGQNVTLSCEQNLNHDAMYWYRQDPGQGLRLIYYSQIVNDFQKGDIAEGYSVSREKKESFPLTVTSAQKNPTAFYLCASSIRTSGGGRDTQYFGPGTRLTVL.

V is TRBV7-2 and J is TRBJ2-3; D possibly corresponds to TRBD2 (6 bases). V dropped 4 bases and J dropped 3 bases, with 11 bases sitting between them. This CDR3 has 14 amino acids. The germline CDR1 and CDR2 sequences are SGHTA and FQGNSA. CDR3: CASSSAGLTDTQYF. DNA for the CDR3: TGTGCCAGCAGCTCAGCGGGCCTAACAGATACGCAGTATTTT.

The rearrangement joins TRBV19 to TRBJ2-5; 9 nucleotides match TRBD1. After removal of 4 bases from V and 6 bases from J, the junction contained 9 bases not matched to a gene. The CDR3 totals 15 residues. Germline CDR1 and CDR2: LNHDA and SQIVND (reference sequence). CDR3 sequence: CASSSGTGMGKTQYF. The CDR3 nucleotides are TGTGCCAGTAGTAGCGGGACAGGGATGGGAAAGACCCAGTACTTC.

V and J are TRBV4-1 and TRBJ1-2; a possible D gene is TRBD1 (5 bases). Germline V lookup: CDR1 MGHRA, CDR2 YSYEKL. The CDR3 totals 15 residues. V was shortened by 1 base and J by 8 bases, with 17 bases between the two germline ends. The CDR3 region is CASSQGGGGAYGYTF. In DNA form, the CDR3 reads TGCGCCAGCAGCCAAGGGGGGGGAGGGGCTTACGGCTACACCTTC.